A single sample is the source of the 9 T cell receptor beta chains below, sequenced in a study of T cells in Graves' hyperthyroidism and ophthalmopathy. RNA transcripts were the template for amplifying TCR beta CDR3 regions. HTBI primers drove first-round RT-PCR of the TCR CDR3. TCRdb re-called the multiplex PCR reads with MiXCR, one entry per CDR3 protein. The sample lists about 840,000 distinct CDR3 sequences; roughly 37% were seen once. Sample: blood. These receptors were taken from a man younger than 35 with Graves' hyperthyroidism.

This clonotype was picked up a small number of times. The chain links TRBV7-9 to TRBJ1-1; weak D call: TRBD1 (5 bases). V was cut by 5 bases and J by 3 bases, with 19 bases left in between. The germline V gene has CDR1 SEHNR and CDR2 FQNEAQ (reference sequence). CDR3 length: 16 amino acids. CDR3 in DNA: TGTGCCAGCAGCCCCCGGGGGGGAGGGACCGACACTGAAGCTTTCTTT. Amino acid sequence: CASSPRGGGTDTEAFF.

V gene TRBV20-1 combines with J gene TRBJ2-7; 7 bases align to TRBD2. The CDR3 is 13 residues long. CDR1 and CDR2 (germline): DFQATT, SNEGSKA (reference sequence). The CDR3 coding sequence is TGCTCCACCGGGACTACTCTTTCCTACGAGCAGTACTTC. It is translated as CSTGTTLSYEQYF.

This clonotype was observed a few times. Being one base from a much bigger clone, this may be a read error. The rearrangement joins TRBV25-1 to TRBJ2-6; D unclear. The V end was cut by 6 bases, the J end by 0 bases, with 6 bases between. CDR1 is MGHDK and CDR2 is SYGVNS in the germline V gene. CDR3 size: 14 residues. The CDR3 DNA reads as TGTGCCAGCAGCCTCCACTCTGGGGCCAACGTCCTGACTTTC. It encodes CASSLHSGANVLTF.

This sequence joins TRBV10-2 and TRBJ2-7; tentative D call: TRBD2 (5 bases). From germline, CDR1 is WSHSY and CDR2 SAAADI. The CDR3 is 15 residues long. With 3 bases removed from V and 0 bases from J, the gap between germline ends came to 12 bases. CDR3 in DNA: TGCGCCAGCAGTGAAACAGTCGGGGTCTCCTACGAGCAGTACTTC. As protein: CASSETVGVSYEQYF.

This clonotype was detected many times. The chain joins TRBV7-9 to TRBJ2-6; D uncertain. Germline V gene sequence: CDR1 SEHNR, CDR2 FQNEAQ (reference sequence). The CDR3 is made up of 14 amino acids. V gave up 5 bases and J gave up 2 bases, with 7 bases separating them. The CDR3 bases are TGTGCCAGCAGCCCCCTGCCTGGGGCCAACGTCCTGACTTTC. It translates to CASSPLPGANVLTF.

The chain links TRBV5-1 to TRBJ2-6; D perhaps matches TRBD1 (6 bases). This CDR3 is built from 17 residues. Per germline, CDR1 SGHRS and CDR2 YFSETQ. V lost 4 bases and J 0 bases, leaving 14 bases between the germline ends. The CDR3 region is CASSPPGQRSGANVLTF. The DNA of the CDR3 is TGCGCCAGCAGCCCTCCAGGACAGCGCTCTGGGGCCAACGTCCTGACTTTC.

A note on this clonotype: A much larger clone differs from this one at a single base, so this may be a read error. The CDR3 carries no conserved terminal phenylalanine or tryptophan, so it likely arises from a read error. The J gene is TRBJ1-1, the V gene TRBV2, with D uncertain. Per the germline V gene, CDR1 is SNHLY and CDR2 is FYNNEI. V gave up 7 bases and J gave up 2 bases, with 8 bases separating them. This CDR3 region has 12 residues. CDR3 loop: CASIKDNTEAFS. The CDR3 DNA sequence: TGTGCCAGCATAAAGGACAACACTGAAGCTTTCTCT.

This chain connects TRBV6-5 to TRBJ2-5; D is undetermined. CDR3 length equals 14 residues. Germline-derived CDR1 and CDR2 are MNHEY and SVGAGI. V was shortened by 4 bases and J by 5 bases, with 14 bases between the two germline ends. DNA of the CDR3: TGTGCCAGCAGTTCCTCTCTCTTCGGGGAGACCCAGTACTTC. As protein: CASSSSLFGETQYF.

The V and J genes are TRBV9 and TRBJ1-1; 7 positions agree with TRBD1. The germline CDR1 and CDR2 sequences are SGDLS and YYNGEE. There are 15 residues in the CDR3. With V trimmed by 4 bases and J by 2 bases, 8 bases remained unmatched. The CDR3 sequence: CASSSPGQPNTEAFF. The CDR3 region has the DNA TGTGCCAGCAGCTCTCCGGGACAGCCCAACACTGAAGCTTTCTTT.